This T cell receptor (beta chain) was recovered during a study of T cell responses to AZD1222 COVID-19 vaccine. The CDR3 has 17 amino acids. V trimming: 2 bases; J trimming: 7 bases; junction bases outside the gene matches: 8. Germline values: CDR1 SGHAT, CDR2 FQNNGV. As for this clone: Its antigen is not known.

TCRdb's copy holds only in-frame clones and misses some; the assay was immunoSEQ multiplex PCR. This sample carries around 87,000 clones, 75% to 90% of them seen once, and the ten largest clones take more than 2%. The study, taken as a whole, reports: Just a handful of AZD1222 recipients were seropositive at baseline. Possibly, clonal diversity was underestimated; donors were largely white British and included more females.

The genes are TRBV11-2 and TRBJ2-2; 12 nucleotides align to TRBD1. The TCR sequence derives from an adult who received the AZD1222 COVID-19 vaccine. The sequences come from peripheral blood, collected 28 days after the second AZD1222 dose. CDR3 region: CASSLLPGQGALGELFF. In DNA form, the CDR3 reads TGTGCCAGCAGCTTATTGCCGGGACAGGGGGCGCTCGGGGAGCTGTTTTTT.